The clone carrying this TCR beta chain registers medium-sized by frequency. The antigen is undetermined. In preparing the TRB cDNA libraries, 5' RACE with UMI labels was used. Following a re-call of the 5' RACE reads, TCRdb has one entry per CDR3 protein and lacks DNA. The sample holds under 8,000 distinct CDR3 sequences. The sample originates from a study of CXCR3-negative and CXCR3-positive naive CD8 T cells. The overall study: There were about 150 million TRB reads altogether, and each library had about 1.5 +/- 0.3 million of them.

The germline gives CDR1 SGDLS, CDR2 YYNGEE. CDR3 length equals 15 residues. Study-wide findings and caveats: Both naive subsets showed comparably high diversity, and memory CD8+ cells showed much lower diversity. Greater hydrophobicity was found in TRB CDR3s of CXCR3-positive naive cells than of CXCR3-negative naive cells. Memory cells showed distinct TRBV-TRBJ patterns, while the two naive subsets matched.

V gene TRBV9 combines with J gene TRBJ2-1. Sequences were obtained from naive CXCR3- CD8+ T cells from blood. The subset denotes: CD45RO-CCR7+CD27+CD95- naive CD8+ T cells lacking CXCR3 (TNR3-). The sequence derives from a human donor in good health. Some clones in this sample may be carry-over from other donors' samples. This CDR3 reads CASSVDYSSYNEQFF.